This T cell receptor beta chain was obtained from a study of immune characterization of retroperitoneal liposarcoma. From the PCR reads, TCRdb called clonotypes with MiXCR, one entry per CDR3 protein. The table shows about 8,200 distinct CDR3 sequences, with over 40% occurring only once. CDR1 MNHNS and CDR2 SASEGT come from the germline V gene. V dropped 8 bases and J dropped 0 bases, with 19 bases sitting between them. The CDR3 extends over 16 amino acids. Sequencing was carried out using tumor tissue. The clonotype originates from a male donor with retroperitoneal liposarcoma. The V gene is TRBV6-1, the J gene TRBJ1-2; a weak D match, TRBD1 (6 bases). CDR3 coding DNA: TGTGCCAGCGCTGACCGCACAGGGATTTCTAACTATGGCTACACCTTC. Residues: CASADRTGISNYGYTF.